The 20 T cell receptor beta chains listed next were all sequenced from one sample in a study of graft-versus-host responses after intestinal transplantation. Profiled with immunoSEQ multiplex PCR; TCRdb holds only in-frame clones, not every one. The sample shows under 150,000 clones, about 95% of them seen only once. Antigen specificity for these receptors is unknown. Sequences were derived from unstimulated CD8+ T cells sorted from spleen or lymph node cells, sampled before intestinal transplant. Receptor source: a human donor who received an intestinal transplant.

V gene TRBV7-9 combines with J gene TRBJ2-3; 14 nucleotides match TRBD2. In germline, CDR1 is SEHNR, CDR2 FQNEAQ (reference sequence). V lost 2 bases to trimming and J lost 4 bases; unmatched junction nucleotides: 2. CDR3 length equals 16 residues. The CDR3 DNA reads TGTGCCAGCAGCTTAAGGACTAGCGGGGGGCCAGATACGCAGTATTTT. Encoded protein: CASSLRTSGGPDTQYF.

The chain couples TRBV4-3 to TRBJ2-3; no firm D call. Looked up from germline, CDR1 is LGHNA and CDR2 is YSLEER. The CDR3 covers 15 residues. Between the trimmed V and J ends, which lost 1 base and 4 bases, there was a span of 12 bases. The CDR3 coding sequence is TGCGCCAGCAGCCAAGCTAGGGCAGGATCAGATACGCAGTATTTT. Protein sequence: CASSQARAGSDTQYF.

The CDR3 loop reads CASSFGLAGSNEQFF. The CDR3 coding sequence is TGTGCCAGCAGCTTCGGACTAGCGGGAAGCAATGAGCAGTTCTTC. The chain employs TRBV5-6 and TRBJ2-1; TRBD2 aligns across 12 bases. After removal of 2 bases from V and 6 bases from J, the junction contained 3 bases not matched to a gene. The CDR3 sequence is 15 residues long. Germline CDR1 and CDR2: SGHDT and YYEEEE. The full variable domain, its missing parts supplied by reference TRBV5-6 and TRBJ2-1, is DAGVTQSPTHLIKTRGQQVTLRCSPKSGHDTVSWYQQALGQGPQFIFQYYEEEERQRGNFPDRFSGHQFPNYSSELNVNALLLGDSALYLCASSFGLAGSNEQFFGPGTRLTVL.

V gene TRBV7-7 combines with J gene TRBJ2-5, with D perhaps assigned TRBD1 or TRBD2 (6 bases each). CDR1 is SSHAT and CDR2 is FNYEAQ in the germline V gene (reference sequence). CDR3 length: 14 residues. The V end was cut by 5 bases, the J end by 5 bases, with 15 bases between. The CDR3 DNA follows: TGTGCCAGCAGCCTAGGAGGGGGTGGGGAGACCCAGTACTTC. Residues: CASSLGGGGETQYF.

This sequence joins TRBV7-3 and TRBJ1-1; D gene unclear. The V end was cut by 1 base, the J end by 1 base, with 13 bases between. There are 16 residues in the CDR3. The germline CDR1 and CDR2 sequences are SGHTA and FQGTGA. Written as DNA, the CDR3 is TGTGCCAGCAGCTTAAAGTCGGCAGGTGCGAACACTGAAGCTTTCTTT. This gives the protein CASSLKSAGANTEAFF.

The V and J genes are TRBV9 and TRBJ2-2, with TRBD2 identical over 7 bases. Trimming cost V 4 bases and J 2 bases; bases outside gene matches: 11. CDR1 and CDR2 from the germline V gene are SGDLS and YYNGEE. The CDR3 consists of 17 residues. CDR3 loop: CASSPWGSGPNTGELFF. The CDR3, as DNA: TGTGCCAGCAGCCCCTGGGGTAGCGGGCCTAACACCGGGGAGCTGTTTTTT.

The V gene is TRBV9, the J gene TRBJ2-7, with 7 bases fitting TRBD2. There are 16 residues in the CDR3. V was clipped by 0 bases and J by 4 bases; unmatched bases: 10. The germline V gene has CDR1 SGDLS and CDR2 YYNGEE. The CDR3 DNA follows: TGTGCCAGCAGCGTAGGATCGGGGGGTTTTTTTTACGAGCAGTACTTC. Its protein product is CASSVGSGGFFYEQYF.

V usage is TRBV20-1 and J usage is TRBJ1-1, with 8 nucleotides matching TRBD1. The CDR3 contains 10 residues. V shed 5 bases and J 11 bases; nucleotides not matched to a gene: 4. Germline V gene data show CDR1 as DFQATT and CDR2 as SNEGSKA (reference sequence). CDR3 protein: CSAADREAFF. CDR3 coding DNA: TGCAGTGCTGCGGACAGGGAGGCTTTCTTT.

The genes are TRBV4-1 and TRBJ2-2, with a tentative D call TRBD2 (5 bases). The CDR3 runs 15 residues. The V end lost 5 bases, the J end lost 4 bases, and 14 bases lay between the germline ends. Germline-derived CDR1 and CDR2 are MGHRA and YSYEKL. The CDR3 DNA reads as TGCGCCAGCAGCTCCCCTCGAGGAGGCACCGGGGAGCTGTTTTTT. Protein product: CASSSPRGGTGELFF.

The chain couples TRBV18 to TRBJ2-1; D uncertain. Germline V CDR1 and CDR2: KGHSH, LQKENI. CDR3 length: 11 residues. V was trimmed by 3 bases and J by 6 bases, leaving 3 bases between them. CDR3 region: CASSPGNEQFF. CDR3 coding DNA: TGTGCCAGCTCACCGGGCAATGAGCAGTTCTTC. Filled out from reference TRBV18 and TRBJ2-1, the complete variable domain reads NAGVMQNPRHLVRRRGQEARLRCSPMKGHSHVYWYRQLPEEGLKFMVYLQKENIIDESGMPKERFSAEFPKEGPSILRIQQVVRGDSAAYFCASSPGNEQFFGPGTRLTVL.

The CDR3: CASSFPGSGNTIYF. The CDR3 DNA reads TGTGCCAGCAGCTTTCCCGGCTCTGGAAACACCATATATTTT. The chain links TRBV11-2 to TRBJ1-3; the D is unclear. The V and J ends lost 3 bases and 0 bases respectively, with 6 bases between them. This CDR3 has 14 amino acids. The germline V gene has CDR1 SGHAT and CDR2 FQNNGV.

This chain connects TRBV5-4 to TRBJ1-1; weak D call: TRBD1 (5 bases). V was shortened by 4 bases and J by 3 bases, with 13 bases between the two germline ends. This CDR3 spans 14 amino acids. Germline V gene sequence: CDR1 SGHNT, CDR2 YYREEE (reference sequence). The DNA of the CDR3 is TGTGCCAGCAGCCCCGTCCGGGGCGACACTGAAGCTTTCTTT. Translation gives CASSPVRGDTEAFF.

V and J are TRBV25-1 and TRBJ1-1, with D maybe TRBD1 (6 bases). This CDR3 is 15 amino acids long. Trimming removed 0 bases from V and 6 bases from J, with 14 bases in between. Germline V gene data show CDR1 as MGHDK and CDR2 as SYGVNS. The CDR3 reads CASSEYLGRGSEAFF. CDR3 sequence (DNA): TGTGCCAGCAGTGAATATTTGGGCAGGGGCTCTGAAGCTTTCTTT.

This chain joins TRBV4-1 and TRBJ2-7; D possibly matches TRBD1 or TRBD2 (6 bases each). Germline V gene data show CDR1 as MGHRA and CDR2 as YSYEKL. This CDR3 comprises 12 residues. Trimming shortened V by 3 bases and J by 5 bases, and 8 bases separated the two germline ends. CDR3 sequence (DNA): TGCGCCAGCAGCCAGAGGGGGGACGAGCAGTACTTC. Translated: CASSQRGDEQYF.

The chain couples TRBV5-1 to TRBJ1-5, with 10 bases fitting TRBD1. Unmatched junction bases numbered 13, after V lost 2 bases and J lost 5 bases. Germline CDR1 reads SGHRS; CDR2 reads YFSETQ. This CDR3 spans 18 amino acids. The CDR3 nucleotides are TGCGCCAGCAGCTTCGCTACACCGGGACAGGGGTCTTATCAGCCCCAGCATTTT. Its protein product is CASSFATPGQGSYQPQHF. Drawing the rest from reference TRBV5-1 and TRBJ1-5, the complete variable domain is KAGVTQTPRYLIKTRGQQVTLSCSPISGHRSVSWYQQTPGQGLQFLFEYFSETQRNKGNFPGRFSGRQFSNSRSEMNVSTLELGDSALYLCASSFATPGQGSYQPQHFGDGTRLSIL.

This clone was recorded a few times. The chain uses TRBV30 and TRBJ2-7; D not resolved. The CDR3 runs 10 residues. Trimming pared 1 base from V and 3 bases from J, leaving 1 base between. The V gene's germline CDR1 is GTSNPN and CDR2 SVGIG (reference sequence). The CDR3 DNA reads TGTGCCTGGAGTGACTACGAGCAGTACTTC. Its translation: CAWSDYEQYF.

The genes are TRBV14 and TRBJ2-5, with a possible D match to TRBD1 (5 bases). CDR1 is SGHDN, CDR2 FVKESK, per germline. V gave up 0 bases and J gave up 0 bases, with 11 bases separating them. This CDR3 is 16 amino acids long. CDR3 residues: CASSQDMGQYQETQYF. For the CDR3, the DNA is TGTGCCAGCAGCCAAGATATGGGGCAGTACCAAGAGACCCAGTACTTC.

The CDR3 nucleotides are TGCGCCAGCAGCTCCGGGACAGGGAACACTGAAGCTTTCTTT. As protein: CASSSGTGNTEAFF. The V call is TRBV5-1, the J call TRBJ1-1, with TRBD1 matching 8 bases. V dropped 3 bases and J dropped 1; count of bases not matched to a gene: 2. The CDR3 has 14 residues. Germline V gene data show CDR1 as SGHRS and CDR2 as YFSETQ.

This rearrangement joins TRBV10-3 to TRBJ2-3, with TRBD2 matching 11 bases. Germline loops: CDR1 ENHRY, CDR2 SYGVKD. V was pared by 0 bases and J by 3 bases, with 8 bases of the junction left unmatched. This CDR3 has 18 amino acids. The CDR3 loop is CAISESEETSGITDTQYF. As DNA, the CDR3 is TGTGCCATCAGTGAGTCCGAGGAGACTAGCGGGATTACAGATACGCAGTATTTT.

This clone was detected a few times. CDR3 sequence (DNA): TGTGCCAGCAGCTCTTTCGACAGGGAGAATGGCTACACCTTC. Translation gives CASSSFDRENGYTF. This chain connects TRBV7-9 to TRBJ1-2, with 7 bases identical to TRBD1. This CDR3 has 14 amino acids. CDR1 and CDR2 from the germline V gene are SEHNR and FQNEAQ (reference sequence). Trimming took 4 bases from V and 6 from J; bases not matched to a gene: 8.